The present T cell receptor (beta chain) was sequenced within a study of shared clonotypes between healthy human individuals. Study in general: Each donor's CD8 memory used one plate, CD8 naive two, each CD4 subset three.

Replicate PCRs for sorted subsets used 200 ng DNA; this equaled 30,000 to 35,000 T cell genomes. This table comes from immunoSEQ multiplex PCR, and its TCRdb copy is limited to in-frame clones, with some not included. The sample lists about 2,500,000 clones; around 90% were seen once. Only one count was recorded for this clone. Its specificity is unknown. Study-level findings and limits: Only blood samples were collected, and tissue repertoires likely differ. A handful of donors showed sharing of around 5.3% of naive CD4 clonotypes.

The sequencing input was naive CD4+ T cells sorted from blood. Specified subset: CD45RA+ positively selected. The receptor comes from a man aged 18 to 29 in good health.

In DNA form, the CDR3 reads TGTGCCAGCAGTTACTCGCCGGGGGGGGACACAGATACGCAGTATTTT. It specifies CASSYSPGGDTDTQYF. This sequence joins TRBV6-6 and TRBJ2-3; 8 bases map to TRBD2. Germline values: CDR1 MNHNY, CDR2 SVGAGI (reference sequence). This CDR3 is built from 16 residues. J lost 2 bases, V lost 0 bases, and 4 bases had no gene match.